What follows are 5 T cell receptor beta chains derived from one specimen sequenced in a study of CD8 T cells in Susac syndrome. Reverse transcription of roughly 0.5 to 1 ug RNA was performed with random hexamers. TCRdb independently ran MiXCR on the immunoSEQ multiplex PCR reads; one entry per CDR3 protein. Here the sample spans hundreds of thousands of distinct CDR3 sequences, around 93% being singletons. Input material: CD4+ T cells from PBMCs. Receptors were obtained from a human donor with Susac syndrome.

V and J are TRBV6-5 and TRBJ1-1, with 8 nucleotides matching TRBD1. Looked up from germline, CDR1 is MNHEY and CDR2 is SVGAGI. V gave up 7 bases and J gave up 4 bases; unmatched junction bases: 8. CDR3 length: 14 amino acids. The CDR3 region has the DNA TGTGCCAGCACCGGACAGGGCGGGGGCACTGAAGCTTTCTTT. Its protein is CASTGQGGGTEAFF.

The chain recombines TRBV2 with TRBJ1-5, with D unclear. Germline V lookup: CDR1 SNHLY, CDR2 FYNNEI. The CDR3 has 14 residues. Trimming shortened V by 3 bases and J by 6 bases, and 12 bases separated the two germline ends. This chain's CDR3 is CASSEESLGQPQHF. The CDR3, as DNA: TGTGCCAGCAGTGAGGAGTCCTTGGGTCAGCCCCAGCATTTT.

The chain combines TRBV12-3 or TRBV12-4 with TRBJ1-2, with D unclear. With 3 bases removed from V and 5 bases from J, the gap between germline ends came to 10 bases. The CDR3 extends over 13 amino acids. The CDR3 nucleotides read TGTGCCAGCAGTTTGTCAGTTTTTTATGGCTACACCTTC. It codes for CASSLSVFYGYTF.

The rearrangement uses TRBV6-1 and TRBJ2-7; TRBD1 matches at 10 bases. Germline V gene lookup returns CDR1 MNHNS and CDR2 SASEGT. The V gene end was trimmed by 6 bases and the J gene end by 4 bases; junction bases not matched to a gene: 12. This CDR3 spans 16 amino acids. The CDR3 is CASRPQTGGQMYEQYF. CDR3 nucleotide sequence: TGTGCCAGCAGACCCCAGACAGGGGGCCAAATGTACGAGCAGTACTTC.

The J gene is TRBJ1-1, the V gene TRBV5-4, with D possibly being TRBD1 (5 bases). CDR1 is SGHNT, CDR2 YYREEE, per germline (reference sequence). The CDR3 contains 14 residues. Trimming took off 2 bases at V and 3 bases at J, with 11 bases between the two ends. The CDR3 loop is CASSFGGFDTEAFF. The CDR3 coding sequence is TGTGCCAGCAGCTTCGGGGGGTTCGACACTGAAGCTTTCTTT.